The T cell receptor (beta chain) described here comes from a study of cytomegalovirus exposure and HLA in healthy donors. Whole-study context: Of approximately 400 genotyped donors, more than 75% clustered with self-reported Caucasian donors.

The PCR was carried out with 60 Vbeta primers and 13 Jbeta primers. Assay: immunoSEQ multiplex PCR; the TCRdb copy retains only in-frame clones and omits some. The data show about 36,000 clones, roughly three quarters seen once. This CDR3 spans 12 amino acids. Trimming shortened V by 1 base and J by 10 bases, and 9 bases separated the two germline ends. Germline CDR1 LNHNV, CDR2 YYDKDF (reference sequence). The sequence came from a man aged 30 to 45 in good health and CMV-seronegative. Input material: PBMCs. This rearrangement joins TRBV15 to TRBJ2-3, with D maybe TRBD2 (6 bases). The CDR3 nucleotides read TGTGCCACCAGCAGAGTCGCTAGCGCGCAGTATTTT. As protein: CATSRVASAQYF.